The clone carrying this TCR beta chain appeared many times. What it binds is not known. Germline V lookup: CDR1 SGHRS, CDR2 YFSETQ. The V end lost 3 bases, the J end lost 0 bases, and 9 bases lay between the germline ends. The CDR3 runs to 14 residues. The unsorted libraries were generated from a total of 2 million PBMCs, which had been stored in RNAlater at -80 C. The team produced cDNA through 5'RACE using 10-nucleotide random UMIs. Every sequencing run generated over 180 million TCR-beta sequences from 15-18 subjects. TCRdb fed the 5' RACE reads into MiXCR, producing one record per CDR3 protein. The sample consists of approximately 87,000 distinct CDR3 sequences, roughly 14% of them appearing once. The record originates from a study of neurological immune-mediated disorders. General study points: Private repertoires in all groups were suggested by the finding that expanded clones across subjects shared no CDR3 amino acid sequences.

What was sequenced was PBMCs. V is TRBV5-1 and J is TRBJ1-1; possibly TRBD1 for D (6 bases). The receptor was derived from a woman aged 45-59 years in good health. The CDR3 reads CASSYRTVNTEAFF. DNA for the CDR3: TGCGCCAGCAGCTATAGGACAGTGAACACTGAAGCTTTCTTT.